Presented here are 23 T cell receptor beta chains from one specimen sequenced in a study of blood T cell repertoires in COVID-19. Method: immunoSEQ multiplex PCR; TCRdb's copy keeps in-frame clones and lacks some. The sample has around 170,000 clones; less than 90% are singletons. The sequenced sample consisted of peripheral blood. All receptors come from a middle-aged woman with acute or convalescent COVID-19.

J is TRBJ2-3 and V is TRBV24-1, with unresolved D. Trimming pared 2 bases from V and 8 bases from J, leaving 7 bases between. This CDR3 has 12 amino acids. Germline CDR1 KGHDR, CDR2 SFDVKD. The CDR3 spells CATSDSQLTQYF. The CDR3 DNA is TGTGCCACCAGTGATTCTCAACTTACGCAGTATTTT.

The genes are TRBV19 and TRBJ1-1; TRBD1 matches at 9 bases. The CDR3 contains 16 residues. The germline V gene encodes CDR1 LNHDA and CDR2 SQIVND (reference sequence). The V gene end was trimmed by 2 bases and the J gene end by 5 bases; junction bases not matched to a gene: 9. The CDR3 region is CASSIIGQGISTEAFF. The CDR3 DNA sequence: TGTGCCAGTAGTATAATAGGACAGGGGATTTCGACTGAAGCTTTCTTT.

The chain uses TRBV27 and TRBJ2-7; the D gene is possibly TRBD1 (6 bases). The CDR3 runs to 13 residues. In germline, CDR1 is MNHEY, CDR2 SMNVEV (reference sequence). With 3 bases removed from V and 6 bases from J, the gap between germline ends came to 12 bases. CDR3 sequence (DNA): TGTGCCAGCAGTTTGCCGACAGGTATCGAGCAGTACTTC. Translation: CASSLPTGIEQYF.

The chain combines TRBV5-1 with TRBJ2-5; 7 nucleotides agree with TRBD1. Germline CDR1 and CDR2: SGHRS and YFSETQ. The V and J ends lost 0 bases and 5 bases, in that order; junction bases with no gene match: 7. The CDR3 is 15 residues long. The CDR3 is CASSLVPGGGETQYF. The CDR3 nucleotides read TGCGCCAGCAGCTTGGTGCCAGGGGGTGGTGAGACCCAGTACTTC.

The chain joins TRBV5-4 to TRBJ2-5; 7 nucleotides match TRBD1. Per germline, CDR1 SGHNT and CDR2 YYREEE (reference sequence). The CDR3 length is 15 residues. J gave up 4 bases and V 0 bases, and 6 bases lay outside the gene matches. CDR3 bases: TGTGCCAGCAGCTTGGTCCATAGGGGGCGAGAGACCCAGTACTTC. As protein: CASSLVHRGRETQYF.

This CDR3 is CATETGSDTQYF. The DNA for the CDR3 is TGTGCCACCGAGACAGGGTCAGATACGCAGTATTTT. V and J are TRBV10-3 and TRBJ2-3, with TRBD1 matching over 7 bases. Germline V gene sequence: CDR1 ENHRY, CDR2 SYGVKD. The J segment lost 4 bases and the V segment lost 10 bases, leaving 5 bases of the junction unmatched. CDR3 length: 12 residues.

The sample holds one count of this clone. This chain connects TRBV10-3 to TRBJ2-2; 7 nucleotides agree with TRBD2. CDR3 length: 18 residues. The J segment lost 5 bases and the V segment lost 0 bases, leaving 12 bases of the junction unmatched. CDR1 ENHRY and CDR2 SYGVKD come from the germline V gene. The CDR3 loop is CAISESKHLWGGTGELFF. The CDR3 coding sequence is TGTGCCATCAGTGAGTCGAAGCATCTTTGGGGGGGAACCGGGGAGCTGTTTTTT.

The V gene is TRBV5-1, the J gene TRBJ1-2, with 8 bases that match TRBD1. The ends lost 0 bases at V and 2 bases at J; junction bases unmatched: 3. There are 15 residues in the CDR3. In germline, CDR1 is SGHRS, CDR2 YFSETQ. The chain's CDR3 is CASSLGAGGNYGYTF. The CDR3 nucleotides are TGCGCCAGCAGCTTGGGTGCAGGGGGCAACTATGGCTACACCTTC. The whole variable domain, remainder taken from reference TRBV5-1 and TRBJ1-2, is KAGVTQTPRYLIKTRGQQVTLSCSPISGHRSVSWYQQTPGQGLQFLFEYFSETQRNKGNFPGRFSGRQFSNSRSEMNVSTLELGDSALYLCASSLGAGGNYGYTFGSGTRLTVV.

The chain uses TRBV28 and TRBJ2-2; 8 nucleotides align to TRBD1. CDR1 is MDHEN and CDR2 is SYDVKM in the germline V gene. V dropped 5 bases and J dropped 4; count of bases not matched to a gene: 9. CDR3 length: 16 amino acids. The CDR3 is CASSKPRTGSTGELFF. The CDR3, as DNA: TGTGCCAGCAGTAAACCCCGGACAGGGAGCACCGGGGAGCTGTTTTTT.

The CDR3 here is CASKPGQSNQPQHF. The CDR3 DNA reads TGTGCCAGCAAACCAGGACAGAGCAATCAGCCCCAGCATTTT. The rearrangement uses TRBV6-5 and TRBJ1-5; possibly TRBD1 for D (6 bases). From germline, CDR1 is MNHEY and CDR2 SVGAGI. The V end was cut by 7 bases, the J end by 1 base, with 11 bases between. This CDR3 contains 14 residues.

For the CDR3, the DNA is TGTGCCAGCAGCCGGGCTAGCGGGGGAGACAATGAGCAGTTCTTC. Translation: CASSRASGGDNEQFF. The V gene is TRBV4-2, the J gene TRBJ2-1; 10 bases line up with TRBD2. CDR1 and CDR2 (germline): LGHNA, YNFKEQ. The CDR3 spans 15 residues. V was clipped by 4 bases and J by 5 bases; unmatched bases: 5.

V and J are TRBV6-4 and TRBJ2-3; a possible D gene is TRBD2 (6 bases). Germline CDR1 MRHNA, CDR2 SNTAGT. The CDR3 sequence is 17 residues long. The germline V and J ends were trimmed by 10 bases and 0 bases, with 23 bases remaining between them. CDR3 sequence (DNA): TGTGCCATCTCCTCGCCTCCGGGGGAAAGAAGCACAGATACGCAGTATTTT. Its protein product is CAISSPPGERSTDTQYF.

This chain connects TRBV30 to TRBJ1-2; D remains unclear. The ends were cut back, 2 bases at V and 4 bases at J, with 23 bases in the middle. The CDR3 consists of 17 residues. Germline CDR1 and CDR2: GTSNPN and SVGIG (reference sequence). This CDR3 reads CAWSSRDRNWPRYGYTF. In nucleotides, the CDR3 is TGTGCCTGGAGTAGCCGGGATAGGAATTGGCCCCGCTATGGCTACACCTTC.

The rearrangement uses TRBV11-3 and TRBJ2-7; D may be TRBD2 (5 bases). The V gene lost 5 bases and the J gene lost 7 bases, with 18 bases spanning the gap. The CDR3 sequence is 14 residues long. CDR1 SGHNT and CDR2 YENEEA come from the germline V gene. CDR3 nucleotides: TGTGCCAGCAGCCAGGACCCAACGGGGTTTGAGCAGTACTTC. This translates into CASSQDPTGFEQYF. The full variable domain, in which reference TRBV11-3 and TRBJ2-7 provide the parts outside the CDR3, is EAGVVQSPRYKIIEKKQPVAFWCNPISGHNTLYWYLQNLGQGPELLIRYENEEAVDDSQLPKDRFSAERLKGVDSTLKIQPAELGDSAVYLCASSQDPTGFEQYFGPGTRLTVT.

The rearrangement links TRBV6-5 to TRBJ1-5; tentative D call: TRBD1 (6 bases). The V end was cut by 4 bases, the J end by 6 bases, with 10 bases between. Per germline, CDR1 MNHEY and CDR2 SVGAGI. The CDR3 has 13 amino acids. This chain's CDR3 is CASSFRGIQPQHF. CDR3 coding DNA: TGTGCCAGCAGTTTCAGGGGAATTCAGCCCCAGCATTTT.

The V and J genes are TRBV19 and TRBJ1-3; 7 positions match TRBD1. Germline CDR1 reads LNHDA; CDR2 reads SQIVND (reference sequence). J lost 2 bases, V lost 6 bases, and 7 bases had no gene match. CDR3 size: 15 residues. The CDR3 sequence is CASRSIGQAGNTIYF. The CDR3 bases are TGTGCCAGTAGATCGATCGGACAGGCTGGAAACACCATATATTTT.

The chain recombines TRBV11-2 with TRBJ2-1; 10 nucleotides agree with TRBD2. The germline gives CDR1 SGHAT, CDR2 FQNNGV. This CDR3 comprises 14 residues. Germline trimming cut 10 bases from V and 10 bases from J; bases unmatched to any gene: 13. In DNA, the CDR3 is TGTGCCACACATACGGGACTAGCGACACGGGAGCAGTTCTTC. Translating gives CATHTGLATREQFF.

This clone was seen a handful of times. Here the CDR3 DNA reads TGTGCCAGCAGCCCCCCGTCGGGTGGAGTTCCCCAGCCCCAGCATTTT. Translating it yields CASSPPSGGVPQPQHF. The chain carries TRBV21-1 and TRBJ1-5. TRBV21-1 is flagged as a pseudogene. The length of the CDR3 is 16 residues.

Concerning this clone itself: This same CDR3 is encoded by further DNA sequences in the sample. The V gene is TRBV7-2, the J gene TRBJ2-7; a possible D gene is TRBD2 (5 bases). Germline lookup yields CDR1 SGHTA and CDR2 FQGNSA. Trimming took off 4 bases at V and 2 bases at J, with 6 bases between the two ends. This CDR3 has 12 amino acids. CDR3 nucleotide sequence: TGTGCCAGCAGCTCGGGGACCTACGAGCAGTACTTC. It specifies CASSSGTYEQYF.

This sequence joins TRBV28 and TRBJ2-7; 10 bases align to TRBD1. The CDR3 sequence is 15 residues long. Germline V gives CDR1 MDHEN, CDR2 SYDVKM. Losses at the gene ends were 3 bases for V and 3 bases for J; bases not matched to a gene: 5. The DNA for the CDR3 is TGTGCCAGCAGTTTCCCGGGGACAGGGGTCTACGAGCAGTACTTC. It is translated as CASSFPGTGVYEQYF.

The CDR3 sequence is CASSPRDSQAFF. CDR3 in DNA: TGTGCCAGCAGCCCTCGAGACAGCCAAGCTTTCTTT. The chain uses TRBV7-9 and TRBJ1-1, with a possible D match to TRBD1 (5 bases). The germline CDR1 and CDR2 sequences are SEHNR and FQNEAQ (reference sequence). The length of the CDR3 is 12 residues. Trimming left V 5 bases short and J 9 bases short, with 13 bases between.

The chain employs TRBV27 and TRBJ2-3; weak D call: TRBD2 (6 bases). V lost 6 bases and J lost 2, with 18 bases in between. The CDR3 contains 16 residues. The germline gives CDR1 MNHEY, CDR2 SMNVEV (reference sequence). The CDR3 DNA reads TGTGCCAGCAGCCACACAAGCGCGGGACCCACAGATACGCAGTATTTT. It translates to CASSHTSAGPTDTQYF.

This rearrangement joins TRBV12-3 or TRBV12-4 to TRBJ1-5; no reliable D call. The CDR3 length is 12 residues. The V end was cut by 7 bases, the J end by 5 bases, with 9 bases between. CDR3 loop: CASKRSDQPQHF. The CDR3 region has the DNA TGTGCCAGCAAGCGGTCGGATCAGCCCCAGCATTTT.